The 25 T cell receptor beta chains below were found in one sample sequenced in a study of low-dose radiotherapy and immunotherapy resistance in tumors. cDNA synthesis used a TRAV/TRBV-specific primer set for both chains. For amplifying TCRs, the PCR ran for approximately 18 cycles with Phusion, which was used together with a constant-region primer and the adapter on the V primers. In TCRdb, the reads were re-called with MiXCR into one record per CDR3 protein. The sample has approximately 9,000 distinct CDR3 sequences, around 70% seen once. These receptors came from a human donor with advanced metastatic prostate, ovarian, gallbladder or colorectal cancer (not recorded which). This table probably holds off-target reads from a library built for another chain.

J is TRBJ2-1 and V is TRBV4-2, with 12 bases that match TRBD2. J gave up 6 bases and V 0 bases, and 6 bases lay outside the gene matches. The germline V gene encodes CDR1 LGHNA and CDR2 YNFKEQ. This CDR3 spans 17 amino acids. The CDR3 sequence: CASSQDPGGLAGNEQFF. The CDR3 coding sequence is TGTGCCAGCAGCCAAGATCCGGGGGGACTAGCGGGCAATGAGCAGTTCTTC.

The CDR3: CASSLDSSGGEQFF. CDR3 sequence (DNA): TGTGCCAGCAGCTTAGATTCGTCCGGGGGTGAGCAGTTCTTC. The chain has TRBV11-2 and TRBJ2-1, with D possibly being TRBD2 (6 bases). The ends were cut back, 0 bases at V and 9 bases at J, with 12 bases in the middle. This CDR3 spans 14 amino acids. Looked up from germline, CDR1 is SGHAT and CDR2 is FQNNGV.

CDR3 sequence (DNA): TGTGCCAGCAGTCCACCCGGACTAGCGGGAGTCAAGCAGTACTTC. It is translated as CASSPPGLAGVKQYF. This sequence joins TRBV6-8 and TRBJ2-7, with TRBD2 matching 13 bases. V lost 5 bases, J lost 8 bases, and 9 bases stayed unmatched. The CDR3 has 15 amino acids. Germline assignment: CDR1 MNHGY and CDR2 SAAAGT.

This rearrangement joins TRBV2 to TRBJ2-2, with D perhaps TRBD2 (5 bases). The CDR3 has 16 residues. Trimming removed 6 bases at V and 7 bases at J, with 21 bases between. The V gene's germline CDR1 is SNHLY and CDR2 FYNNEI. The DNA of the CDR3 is TGTGCCAGCAGCCGAGGCGGGTTCTCCCGGAACGGGGAGCTGTTTTTT. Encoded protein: CASSRGGFSRNGELFF.

CDR3 amino acids: CASSLSGGAGVYNEQFF. In DNA, the CDR3 is TGTGCCAGCAGCTTAAGTGGGGGGGCCGGGGTTTACAATGAGCAGTTCTTC. This chain connects TRBV11-2 to TRBJ2-1, with D possibly matching TRBD2 (7 bases). Looked up from germline, CDR1 is SGHAT and CDR2 is FQNNGV. The CDR3 runs to 17 residues. The germline V and J ends were trimmed by 2 bases and 4 bases, with 18 bases remaining between them.

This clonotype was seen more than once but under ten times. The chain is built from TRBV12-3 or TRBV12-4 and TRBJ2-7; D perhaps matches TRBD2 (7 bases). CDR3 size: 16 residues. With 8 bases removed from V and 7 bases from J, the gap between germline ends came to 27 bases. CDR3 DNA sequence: TGTGCCAGCCGCCCGGCGGGGGCCTCGGGGTCGGGGGAGCAGTACTTC. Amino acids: CASRPAGASGSGEQYF.

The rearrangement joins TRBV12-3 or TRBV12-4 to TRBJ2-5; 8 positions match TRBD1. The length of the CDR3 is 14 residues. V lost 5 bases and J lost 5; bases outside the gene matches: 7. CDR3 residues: CASSTDRAGETQYF. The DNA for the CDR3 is TGTGCCAGCAGTACGGACAGGGCAGGGGAGACCCAGTACTTC.

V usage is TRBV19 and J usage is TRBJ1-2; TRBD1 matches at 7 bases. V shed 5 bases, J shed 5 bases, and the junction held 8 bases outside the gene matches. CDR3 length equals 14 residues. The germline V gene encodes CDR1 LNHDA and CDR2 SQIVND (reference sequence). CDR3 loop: CASSPSTGNYGYTF. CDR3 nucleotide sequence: TGTGCCAGTAGTCCCTCGACAGGGAATTATGGCTACACCTTC.

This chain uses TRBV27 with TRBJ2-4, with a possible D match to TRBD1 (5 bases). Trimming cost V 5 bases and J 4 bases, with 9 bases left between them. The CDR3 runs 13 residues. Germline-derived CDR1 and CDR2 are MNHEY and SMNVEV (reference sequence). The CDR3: CASSMTVKNIQYF. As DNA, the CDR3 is TGTGCCAGCAGTATGACAGTAAAAAACATTCAGTACTTC.

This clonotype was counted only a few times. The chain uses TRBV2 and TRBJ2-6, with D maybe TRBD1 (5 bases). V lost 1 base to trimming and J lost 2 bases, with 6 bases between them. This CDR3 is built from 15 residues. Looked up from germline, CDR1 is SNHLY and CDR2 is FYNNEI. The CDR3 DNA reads TGTGCCAGCAGTGAAGGCAGGGCTGGGGCCAACGTCCTGACTTTC. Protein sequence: CASSEGRAGANVLTF. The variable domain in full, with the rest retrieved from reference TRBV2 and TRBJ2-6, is EPEVTQTPSHQVTQMGQEVILRCVPISNHLYFYWYRQILGQKVEFLVSFYNNEISEKSEIFDDQFSVERPDGSNFTLKIRSTKLEDSAMYFCASSEGRAGANVLTFGAGSRLTVL.

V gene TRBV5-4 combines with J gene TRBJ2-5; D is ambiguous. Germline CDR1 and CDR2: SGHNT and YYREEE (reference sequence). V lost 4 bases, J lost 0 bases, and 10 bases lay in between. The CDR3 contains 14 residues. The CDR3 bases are TGTGCCAGCAGCCTTGACCTTTACCAAGAGACCCAGTACTTC. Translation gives CASSLDLYQETQYF.

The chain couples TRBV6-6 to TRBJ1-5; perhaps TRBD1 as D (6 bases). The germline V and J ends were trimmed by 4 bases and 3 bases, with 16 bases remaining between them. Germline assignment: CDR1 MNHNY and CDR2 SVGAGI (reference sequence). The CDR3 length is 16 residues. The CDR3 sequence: CASSWGDKSPNQPQHF. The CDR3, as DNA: TGTGCCAGCAGTTGGGGGGACAAAAGCCCCAATCAGCCCCAGCATTTT.

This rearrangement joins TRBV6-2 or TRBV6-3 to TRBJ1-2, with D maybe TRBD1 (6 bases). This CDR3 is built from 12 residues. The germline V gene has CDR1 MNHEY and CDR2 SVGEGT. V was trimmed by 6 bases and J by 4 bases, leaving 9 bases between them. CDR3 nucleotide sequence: TGTGCCAGCAGCGACAGGTCCTATGGCTACACCTTC. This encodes CASSDRSYGYTF.

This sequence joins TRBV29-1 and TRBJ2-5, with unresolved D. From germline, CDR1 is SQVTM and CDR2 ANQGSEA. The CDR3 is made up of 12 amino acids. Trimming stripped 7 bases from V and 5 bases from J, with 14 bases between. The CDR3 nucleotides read TGCAGCGGGGATAGCTCCCGGGAGACCCAGTACTTC. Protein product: CSGDSSRETQYF.

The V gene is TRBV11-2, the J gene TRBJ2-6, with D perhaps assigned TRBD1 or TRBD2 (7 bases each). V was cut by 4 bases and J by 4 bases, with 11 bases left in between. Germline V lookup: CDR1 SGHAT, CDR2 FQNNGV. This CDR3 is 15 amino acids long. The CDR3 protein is CASSSGGGGANVLTF. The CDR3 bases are TGTGCCAGCAGCTCAGGGGGAGGGGGGGCCAACGTCCTGACTTTC.

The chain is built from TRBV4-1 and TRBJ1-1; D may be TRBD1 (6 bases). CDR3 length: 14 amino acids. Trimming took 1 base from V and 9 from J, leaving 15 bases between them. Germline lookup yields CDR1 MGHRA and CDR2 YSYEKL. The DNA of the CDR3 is TGCGCCAGCAGCCAAGTAGGGGGGTTCATTCAAGCTTTCTTT. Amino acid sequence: CASSQVGGFIQAFF.

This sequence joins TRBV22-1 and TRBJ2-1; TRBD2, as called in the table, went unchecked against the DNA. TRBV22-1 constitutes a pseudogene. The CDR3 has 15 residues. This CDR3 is CASSSPGLAGNEQFF. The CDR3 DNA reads TGTGCCAGCAGTTCCCCGGGACTAGCGGGCAATGAGCAGTTCTTC.

CDR3: CASRRDTSNYGYTF. In DNA, the CDR3 is TGTGCCAGCAGAAGGGACACCTCTAACTATGGCTACACCTTC. V usage is TRBV6-2 or TRBV6-3 and J usage is TRBJ1-2, with D possibly TRBD1 on 6 matching bases. Germline V gene lookup returns CDR1 MNHEY and CDR2 SVGEGT. The CDR3 is 14 amino acids. V lost 6 bases to trimming and J lost 0 bases, with 11 bases between them.

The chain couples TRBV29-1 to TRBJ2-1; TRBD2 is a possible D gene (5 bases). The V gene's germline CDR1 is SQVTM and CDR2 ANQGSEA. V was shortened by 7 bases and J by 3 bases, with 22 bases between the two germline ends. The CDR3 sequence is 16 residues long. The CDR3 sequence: CSGELTAAEHYNEQFF. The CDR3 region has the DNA TGCAGCGGCGAGCTTACAGCGGCAGAACACTACAATGAGCAGTTCTTC.

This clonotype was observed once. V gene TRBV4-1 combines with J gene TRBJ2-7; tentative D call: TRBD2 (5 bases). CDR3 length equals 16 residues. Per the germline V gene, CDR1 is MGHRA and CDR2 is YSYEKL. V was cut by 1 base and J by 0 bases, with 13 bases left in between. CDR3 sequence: CASSQVLGSVSYEQYF. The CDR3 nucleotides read TGCGCCAGCAGCCAAGTGCTGGGGAGCGTCTCCTACGAGCAGTACTTC.

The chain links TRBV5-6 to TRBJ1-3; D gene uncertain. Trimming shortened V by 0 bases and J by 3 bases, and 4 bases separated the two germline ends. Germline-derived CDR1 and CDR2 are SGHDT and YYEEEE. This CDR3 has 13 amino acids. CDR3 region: CASSLGVGNTIYF. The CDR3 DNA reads TGTGCCAGCAGCTTGGGTGTTGGAAACACCATATATTTT.

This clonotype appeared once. The CDR3 spells CASSSRAAFASGQGRLAKNIQYF. The CDR3 DNA is TGTGCCAGCAGTTCACGTGCCGCGTTCGCATCGGGACAGGGAAGGTTAGCCAAAAACATTCAGTACTTC. The chain joins TRBV12-3 or TRBV12-4 to TRBJ2-4, with 9 bases fitting TRBD1. The junction had 25 bases not matched to a gene; V was cut back by 4 bases and J by 0 bases. This CDR3 is built from 23 residues.

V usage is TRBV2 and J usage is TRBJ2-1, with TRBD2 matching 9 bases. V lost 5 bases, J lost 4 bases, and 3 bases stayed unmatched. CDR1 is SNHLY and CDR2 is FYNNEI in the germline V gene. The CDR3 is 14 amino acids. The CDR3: CASSFSGGYNEQFF. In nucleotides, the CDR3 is TGTGCCAGCAGTTTTAGCGGGGGTTACAATGAGCAGTTCTTC. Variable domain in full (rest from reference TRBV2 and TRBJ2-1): EPEVTQTPSHQVTQMGQEVILRCVPISNHLYFYWYRQILGQKVEFLVSFYNNEISEKSEIFDDQFSVERPDGSNFTLKIRSTKLEDSAMYFCASSFSGGYNEQFFGPGTRLTVL.

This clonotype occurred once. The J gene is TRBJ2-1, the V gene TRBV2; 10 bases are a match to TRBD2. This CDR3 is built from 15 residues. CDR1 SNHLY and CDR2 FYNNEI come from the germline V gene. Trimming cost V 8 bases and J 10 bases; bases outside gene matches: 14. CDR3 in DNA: TGTGCCAGCCGCAAGAATAGCGGGGGGATAGCGGAGCAGTTCTTC. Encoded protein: CASRKNSGGIAEQFF.

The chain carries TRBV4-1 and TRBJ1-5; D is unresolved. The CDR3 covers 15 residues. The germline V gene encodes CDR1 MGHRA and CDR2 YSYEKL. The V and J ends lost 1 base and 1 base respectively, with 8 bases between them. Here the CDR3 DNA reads TGCGCCAGCAGCCAAGGGGCGGGAAGCAATCAGCCCCAGCATTTT. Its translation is CASSQGAGSNQPQHF.